The source of this T cell receptor (beta chain) is a study of Siglec-9 on CD8 T cells in melanoma. About this clone: The antigen is unknown.

Germline loops: CDR1 MNHNS, CDR2 SASEGT. V lost 1 base, J lost 2 bases, and 9 bases lay in between. The CDR3 has 14 residues. Study conclusions and caveats: An effector memory CD8+ subset marked by Siglec-9 reportedly appeared to gather in melanoma.

Method: immunoSEQ multiplex PCR; TCRdb's copy keeps in-frame clones and lacks some. The sample consists of approximately 39,000 clones, around 81% of them appearing once. The receptor comes from a human donor in good health. This sequence joins TRBV6-1 and TRBJ2-7; D is undetermined. Source material: Siglec-9- CD8+ T cells sorted from blood. The CDR3 DNA sequence: TGTGCCAGCAGTGAAGGGTCAGCAACCTACGAGCAGTACTTC. This encodes CASSEGSATYEQYF.